These 23 T cell receptor beta chains share one sample of origin, sequenced in a study of blood T cells in healthy people across ages. For the second PCR, which ran for about 6 to 11 cycles, a sample-barcoded 5' primer and a J-beta primer mix were used. In TCRdb, the 5' RACE reads were re-called with MiXCR into one record per CDR3 protein. The sample lists about 640,000 distinct CDR3 sequences, approximately 59% occurring once. Sequenced material: blood. These TCRs come from a man aged 55 to 70 in good health.

This rearrangement joins TRBV19 to TRBJ2-6, with TRBD1 identical over 7 bases. V lost 5 bases and J lost 2; bases outside the gene matches: 6. The CDR3 is made up of 16 amino acids. From germline, CDR1 is LNHDA and CDR2 SQIVND (reference sequence). The chain's CDR3 is CASSAGQEAGANVLTF. The CDR3 DNA is TGTGCCAGTAGTGCCGGACAGGAAGCTGGGGCCAACGTCCTGACTTTC. Full variable domain (missing parts from reference TRBV19 and TRBJ2-6): DGGITQSPKYLFRKEGQNVTLSCEQNLNHDAMYWYRQDPGQGLRLIYYSQIVNDFQKGDIAEGYSVSREKKESFPLTVTSAQKNPTAFYLCASSAGQEAGANVLTFGAGSRLTVL.

The V call is TRBV21-1, the J call TRBJ2-1; the table calls TRBD1, which could not be checked here. TRBV21-1 is given as a pseudogene. CDR3 size: 15 residues. CDR3 residues: CASSKGGYTYNEQFF. The CDR3 region has the DNA TGTGCCAGCAGTAAAGGGGGGTACACCTACAATGAGCAGTTCTTC.

V and J are TRBV3-1 and TRBJ2-7; D is undetermined. The DNA end is a closer match to TRBJ2-5, so the J assignment may be wrong. CDR1 is LGHDT, CDR2 YNNKEL, per germline (reference sequence). This CDR3 region has 13 residues. This chain's CDR3 is CASSQAQSETQYF. As DNA, the CDR3 is TGTGCCAGCAGCCAAGCACAGTCAGAGACCCAGTACTTC.

Only one count was recorded for this clonotype. Written as DNA, the CDR3 is TGCGCCAGCAGCTCTGTTGTAGGGCGTATTAACAATGAGCAGTTCTTC. Translation: CASSSVVGRINNEQFF. The V gene is TRBV5-1, the J gene TRBJ2-1; D unresolved. CDR1 is SGHRS and CDR2 is YFSETQ in the germline V gene. This CDR3 spans 16 amino acids. Trimming pared 3 bases from V and 5 bases from J, leaving 18 bases between.

The J gene is TRBJ1-1, the V gene TRBV20-1; D is uncertain. CDR1 and CDR2 from the germline V gene are DFQATT and SNEGSKA (reference sequence). The V gene lost 6 bases and the J gene lost 11 bases, with 16 bases spanning the gap. The CDR3 sequence is 11 residues long. The CDR3 is CSASMGTPAFF. The CDR3 DNA reads as TGCAGTGCGAGCATGGGTACTCCGGCTTTCTTT.

The chain employs TRBV5-1 and TRBJ2-1, with 13 bases identical to TRBD2. This CDR3 is built from 17 residues. Germline loops: CDR1 SGHRS, CDR2 YFSETQ. V lost 0 bases and J lost 5; bases outside the gene matches: 5. This CDR3 reads CASSLEGLAGLNNEQFF. As DNA, the CDR3 is TGCGCCAGCAGCTTGGAGGGACTAGCGGGGCTTAACAATGAGCAGTTCTTC.

This clonotype was observed a handful of times. The chain is built from TRBV10-3 and TRBJ2-3, with 11 bases lining up with TRBD2. In germline, CDR1 is ENHRY, CDR2 SYGVKD. The CDR3 is 15 residues long. V dropped 6 bases and J dropped 6; count of bases not matched to a gene: 8. In nucleotides, the CDR3 is TGTGCCATCAGCTCCGGGACTAGCGGAGCCGATACGCAGTATTTT. This codes for CAISSGTSGADTQYF.

J is TRBJ2-1 and V is TRBV25-1; 7 bases align to TRBD1. The germline CDR1 and CDR2 sequences are MGHDK and SYGVNS. Trimming took 8 bases from V and 2 from J; bases not matched to a gene: 3. The CDR3 is 13 amino acids. The DNA for the CDR3 is TGTGCCAGCGGGCAGGGGGCCTACAATGAGCAGTTCTTC. This sequence encodes CASGQGAYNEQFF.

This clonotype was counted a few times. This chain joins TRBV29-1 and TRBJ2-4; D gene ambiguous. The CDR3 is 13 amino acids. The ends were cut back, 7 bases at V and 3 bases at J, with 13 bases in the middle. Germline V lookup: CDR1 SQVTM, CDR2 ANQGSEA. The CDR3 DNA reads as TGCAGCGCCCGCCCGGGTGGCAAAAACATTCAGTACTTC. Residues: CSARPGGKNIQYF.

The chain has TRBV29-1 and TRBJ2-1, with a possible D match to TRBD2 (5 bases). V shed 3 bases and J shed 4 bases, with 16 bases lying between them. The CDR3 consists of 15 residues. Germline CDR1 is SQVTM and CDR2 is ANQGSEA. CDR3 in DNA: TGCAGCGTTGATCCCCCCACAGCGGCTTACAATGAGCAGTTCTTC. This gives the protein CSVDPPTAAYNEQFF.

The V and J genes are TRBV5-8 and TRBJ2-5; the D is unclear. Germline CDR1 reads SGHTS; CDR2 reads YDEGEE. This CDR3 has 14 amino acids. Trimming pared 2 bases from V and 1 base from J, leaving 9 bases between. CDR3 bases: TGTGCCAGCAGCTTTCCCGGCCTCCAAGAGACCCAGTACTTC. Its protein product is CASSFPGLQETQYF.

CDR3 residues: CSAGGGQETQYF. The CDR3 coding sequence is TGCAGTGCTGGCGGGGGCCAAGAGACCCAGTACTTC. The chain recombines TRBV20-1 with TRBJ2-5; TRBD2 matches 7 bases. The length of the CDR3 is 12 residues. Germline V gene sequence: CDR1 DFQATT, CDR2 SNEGSKA (reference sequence). Germline trimming cut 5 bases from V and 1 base from J; bases unmatched to any gene: 1.

The J gene is TRBJ2-7, the V gene TRBV29-1; no reliable D call. The CDR3 spans 15 residues. V shed 0 bases and J shed 0 bases, with 12 bases lying between them. Germline-derived CDR1 and CDR2 are SQVTM and ANQGSEA. The DNA for the CDR3 is TGCAGCGTTGAAGAAATGGGGTCCGGCTCCTACGAGCAGTACTTC. This codes for CSVEEMGSGSYEQYF.

This clonotype was detected a few times. In DNA, the CDR3 is TGTGCCAGCAGTACCGACAGCCGCGAGGCCGGCTACACCTTC. This sequence encodes CASSTDSREAGYTF. The chain joins TRBV2 to TRBJ1-2, with D perhaps matching TRBD1 (5 bases). V was trimmed by 5 bases and J by 8 bases, leaving 18 bases between them. The CDR3 runs 14 residues. Germline-derived CDR1 and CDR2 are SNHLY and FYNNEI.

This chain's CDR3 is CASALTGIGANVLTF. The CDR3 DNA is TGTGCCAGCGCTTTAACAGGGATCGGGGCCAACGTCCTGACTTTC. V usage is TRBV19 and J usage is TRBJ2-6; TRBD1 is a possible D gene (6 bases). Trimming removed 9 bases from V and 4 bases from J, with 16 bases in between. Per germline, CDR1 LNHDA and CDR2 SQIVND (reference sequence). The CDR3 is made up of 15 amino acids. The variable domain in full, completed from reference TRBV19 and TRBJ2-6, reads DGGITQSPKYLFRKEGQNVTLSCEQNLNHDAMYWYRQDPGQGLRLIYYSQIVNDFQKGDIAEGYSVSREKKESFPLTVTSAQKNPTAFYLCASALTGIGANVLTFGAGSRLTVL.

This chain joins TRBV6-2 or TRBV6-3 and TRBJ1-2; D not resolved. The V gene lost 7 bases and the J gene lost 5 bases, with 14 bases spanning the gap. The germline V gene has CDR1 MNHEY and CDR2 SVGEGT. The CDR3 is made up of 13 amino acids. The CDR3 nucleotides read TGTGCCAGCACCACGGCAGGACCTTATGGCTACACCTTC. As protein: CASTTAGPYGYTF.

This clonotype was seen more than once but under ten times. CDR3 sequence: CSVTYSYGYTF. Here the CDR3 DNA reads TGCAGCGTGACCTACAGTTATGGCTACACCTTC. The V call is TRBV29-1, the J call TRBJ1-2; unclear D gene. The CDR3 has 11 residues. The germline CDR1 and CDR2 sequences are SQVTM and ANQGSEA. Deletions cut 6 bases from V and 5 bases from J, with 10 bases between.

The rearrangement links TRBV5-4 to TRBJ1-1, with no clear D. CDR1 is SGHNT, CDR2 YYREEE, per germline (reference sequence). V was trimmed by 5 bases and J by 0 bases, leaving 11 bases between them. This CDR3 spans 14 amino acids. CDR3 protein: CASRFGELNTEAFF. In nucleotides, the CDR3 is TGTGCCAGCAGATTCGGGGAGCTGAACACTGAAGCTTTCTTT.

The V gene is TRBV29-1, the J gene TRBJ2-7; TRBD1 matches 7 bases. Germline assignment: CDR1 SQVTM and CDR2 ANQGSEA. Trimming cost V 4 bases and J 3 bases; bases outside gene matches: 12. The CDR3 is 15 residues long. Here the CDR3 DNA reads TGCAGCGTTGCCCGACAGGGAACGGGAAACTACGAGCAGTACTTC. Protein product: CSVARQGTGNYEQYF.

This chain joins TRBV4-1 and TRBJ1-2; TRBD1 might be the D (6 bases). CDR1 and CDR2 (germline): MGHRA, YSYEKL. V gave up 2 bases and J gave up 8 bases, with 18 bases separating them. This CDR3 has 15 amino acids. Written as DNA, the CDR3 is TGCGCCAGCAGCCAACCCCCTTCCAGGGGATTGGGCTACACCTTC. This translates into CASSQPPSRGLGYTF.

The chain is built from TRBV5-1 and TRBJ2-5, with no clear D. The V end was cut by 2 bases, the J end by 3 bases, with 8 bases between. The CDR3 has 13 amino acids. The germline CDR1 and CDR2 sequences are SGHRS and YFSETQ. CDR3 nucleotides: TGCGCCAGCAGCTTAAACAGCGAAGAGACCCAGTACTTC. Translation: CASSLNSEETQYF.

The table lists this clonotype with a few counts. This chain joins TRBV6-5 and TRBJ2-5; no definite D call. The CDR3 totals 11 residues. V was trimmed by 7 bases and J by 13 bases, leaving 16 bases between them. Germline loops: CDR1 MNHEY, CDR2 SVGAGI. In DNA, the CDR3 is TGTGCCAGCACCTCCCTAGGACGGTCGTACTTC. It specifies CASTSLGRSYF.

Here the CDR3 reads CASSQARTRTDTQYF. Here the CDR3 DNA reads TGTGCCAGCAGCCAAGCCCGGACCCGCACAGATACGCAGTATTTT. The chain is built from TRBV4-2 and TRBJ2-3; D is ambiguous. Between the trimmed V and J ends, which lost 1 base and 1 base, there was a span of 9 bases. Germline loops: CDR1 LGHNA, CDR2 YNFKEQ. The CDR3 loop spans 15 amino acids.